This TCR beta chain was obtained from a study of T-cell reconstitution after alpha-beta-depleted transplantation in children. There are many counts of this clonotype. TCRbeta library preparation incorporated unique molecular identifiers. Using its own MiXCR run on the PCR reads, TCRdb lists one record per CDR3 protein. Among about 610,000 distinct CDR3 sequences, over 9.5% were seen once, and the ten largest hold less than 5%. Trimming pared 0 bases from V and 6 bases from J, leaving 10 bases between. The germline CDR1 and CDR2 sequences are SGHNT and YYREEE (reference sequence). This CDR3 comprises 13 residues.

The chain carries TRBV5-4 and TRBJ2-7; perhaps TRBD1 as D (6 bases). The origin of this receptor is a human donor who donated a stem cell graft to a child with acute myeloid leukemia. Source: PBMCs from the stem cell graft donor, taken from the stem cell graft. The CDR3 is CASSLELQGEQYF. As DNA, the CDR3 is TGTGCCAGCAGCTTGGAATTACAGGGCGAGCAGTACTTC.